Below, 25 T cell receptor beta chains from the same sample are listed, as sequenced in a study of T cell responses to AZD1222 COVID-19 vaccine. Here immunoSEQ multiplex PCR was the method, and the copy in TCRdb shows in-frame clones only, minus some. The table has tens of thousands of clones, roughly nine tenths seen once. The sequenced sample was peripheral blood, obtained 28 days after the second AZD1222 dose. Receptor source: an adult who received the AZD1222 COVID-19 vaccine.

The rearrangement joins TRBV6-5 to TRBJ2-7; 8 nucleotides line up with TRBD1. Germline V gives CDR1 MNHEY, CDR2 SVGAGI. V dropped 11 bases and J dropped 2; count of bases not matched to a gene: 8. The CDR3 runs 13 residues. The DNA for the CDR3 is TGTGCCGTAGAGGCAGGGGGCACCTACGAGCAGTACTTC. Translating it yields CAVEAGGTYEQYF.

The chain uses TRBV25-1 and TRBJ1-3; D gene uncertain. Looked up from germline, CDR1 is MGHDK and CDR2 is SYGVNS. This CDR3 is built from 11 residues. V shed 10 bases and J shed 4 bases, with 8 bases lying between them. CDR3 nucleotides: TGTGCCACCCTAGGGGGAAACACCATATATTTT. Residues: CATLGGNTIYF.

The chain has TRBV6-1 and TRBJ1-1; D uncertain. The CDR3 is made up of 13 amino acids. V lost 2 bases to trimming and J lost 1 base, with 5 bases between them. Germline V CDR1 and CDR2: MNHNS, SASEGT. The CDR3 DNA follows: TGTGCCAGCAGTGAATACCGGAACACTGAAGCTTTCTTT. This encodes CASSEYRNTEAFF.

This chain connects TRBV5-1 to TRBJ2-5, with a weak D call TRBD2 (5 bases). The germline V gene encodes CDR1 SGHRS and CDR2 YFSETQ. V was pared by 4 bases and J by 3 bases, with 13 bases between. This CDR3 comprises 14 residues. CDR3 residues: CASSAYLGEETQYF. CDR3 nucleotide sequence: TGCGCCAGCAGCGCCTATTTGGGAGAAGAGACCCAGTACTTC.

This clone was seen only once. The V gene is TRBV7-2, the J gene TRBJ2-7; D ambiguous. Germline V gene data show CDR1 as SGHTA and CDR2 as FQGNSA. The CDR3 contains 12 residues. The V end was cut by 0 bases, the J end by 5 bases, with 5 bases between. The CDR3 DNA reads as TGTGCCAGCAGCTTAGCCCTGCACGAGCAGTACTTC. Protein product: CASSLALHEQYF.

This chain connects TRBV7-6 to TRBJ2-3, with D tentatively TRBD1 or TRBD2 (5 bases each). The ends were cut back, 1 base at V and 2 bases at J, with 13 bases in the middle. Germline V gives CDR1 SGHVS, CDR2 FNYEAQ. This CDR3 is built from 16 residues. The CDR3 loop reads CASSLGGSFHTDTQYF. The CDR3 nucleotides read TGTGCCAGCAGCTTAGGGGGGTCTTTTCACACAGATACGCAGTATTTT.

The chain carries TRBV7-9 and TRBJ1-1; no reliable D call. Trimming removed 3 bases from V and 0 bases from J, with 2 bases in between. The CDR3 spans 12 residues. In germline, CDR1 is SEHNR, CDR2 FQNEAQ (reference sequence). This CDR3 reads CASSFLNTEAFF. The CDR3 bases are TGTGCCAGCAGCTTCTTGAACACTGAAGCTTTCTTT.

The chain has TRBV19 and TRBJ2-7; D tentatively reads TRBD1 or TRBD2 (5 bases each). This CDR3 spans 14 amino acids. Per germline, CDR1 LNHDA and CDR2 SQIVND (reference sequence). V was clipped by 6 bases and J by 5 bases, with 17 bases between them. This CDR3 reads CASSWDPQSDEQYF. CDR3 nucleotide sequence: TGTGCCAGTAGCTGGGACCCCCAAAGCGACGAGCAGTACTTC.

The J gene is TRBJ2-1, the V gene TRBV7-5. TRBV7-5 is deemed a pseudogene. The CDR3 runs to 12 residues. CDR3 sequence reads: CVRRCWCNEQFF. The CDR3 coding sequence is TGTGTCCGTAGGTGCTGGTGCAATGAGCAGTTCTTC.

V and J are TRBV27 and TRBJ2-3, with a tentative D call TRBD1 (5 bases). Germline CDR1 and CDR2: MNHEY and SMNVEV (reference sequence). The CDR3 extends over 14 amino acids. The V gene lost 2 bases and the J gene lost 2 bases, with 8 bases spanning the gap. The DNA for the CDR3 is TGTGCCAGCAGTTTAGACAGAACCACAGATACGCAGTATTTT. Protein product: CASSLDRTTDTQYF.

This clone was seen a handful of times. The J gene is TRBJ1-5, the V gene TRBV19; no firm D call. The CDR3 totals 13 residues. Per the germline V gene, CDR1 is LNHDA and CDR2 is SQIVND (reference sequence). V was pared by 3 bases and J by 9 bases, with 12 bases between. DNA for the CDR3: TGTGCCAGTAGTATTGAAGGCGCCGGGCCCCAGCATTTT. Residues: CASSIEGAGPQHF.

This chain uses TRBV28 with TRBJ1-1; 9 bases line up with TRBD1. The germline CDR1 and CDR2 sequences are MDHEN and SYDVKM. This CDR3 is built from 16 residues. The junction had 15 bases not matched to a gene; V was cut back by 5 bases and J by 8 bases. CDR3 sequence: CASSDEGQGLSLEAFF. The DNA of the CDR3 is TGTGCCAGCAGTGACGAGGGACAGGGTCTGTCTCTGGAAGCTTTCTTT. The full variable domain, in which reference TRBV28 and TRBJ1-1 provide the parts outside the CDR3, is DVKVTQSSRYLVKRTGEKVFLECVQDMDHENMFWYRQDPGLGLRLIYFSYDVKMKEKGDIPEGYSVSREKKERFSLILESASTNQTSMYLCASSDEGQGLSLEAFFGQGTRLTVV.

This clone was seen only a few times. This chain joins TRBV7-9 and TRBJ1-1; 7 bases map to TRBD1. The germline gives CDR1 SEHNR, CDR2 FQNEAQ (reference sequence). The CDR3 runs 15 residues. The ends lost 7 bases at V and 1 base at J; junction bases unmatched: 9. In DNA, the CDR3 is TGTGCCAGCATAACAGGGGTTGTTTCGAACACTGAAGCTTTCTTT. Protein: CASITGVVSNTEAFF.

The chain combines TRBV7-9 with TRBJ1-2; a possible D gene is TRBD1 (5 bases). Per the germline V gene, CDR1 is SEHNR and CDR2 is FQNEAQ (reference sequence). The CDR3 spans 14 residues. V was shortened by 3 bases and J by 6 bases, with 14 bases between the two germline ends. This CDR3 is CASSFEGSPHGYTF. CDR3 DNA: TGTGCCAGCAGCTTCGAGGGGTCCCCTCATGGCTACACCTTC.

V is TRBV28 and J is TRBJ1-6; D not certain. In germline, CDR1 is MDHEN, CDR2 SYDVKM. V shed 4 bases and J shed 0 bases, with 7 bases lying between them. The CDR3 covers 15 residues. CDR3 loop: CASSWASSYNSPLHF. The DNA for the CDR3 is TGTGCCAGCAGTTGGGCGAGCTCCTATAATTCACCCCTCCACTTT.

There are a few counts of this clone. V gene TRBV27 combines with J gene TRBJ1-5; the D is unclear. Trimming cost V 6 bases and J 3 bases, with 12 bases left between them. The germline gives CDR1 MNHEY, CDR2 SMNVEV (reference sequence). The CDR3 loop spans 14 amino acids. CDR3 nucleotide sequence: TGTGCCAGCAGCCCGGACGGAAACAATCAGCCCCAGCATTTT. Amino acid sequence: CASSPDGNNQPQHF.

This rearrangement joins TRBV27 to TRBJ1-1, with a tentative D call TRBD1 (5 bases). V lost 5 bases to trimming and J lost 1 base, with 14 bases between them. Germline CDR1 is MNHEY and CDR2 is SMNVEV (reference sequence). The CDR3 contains 15 residues. The CDR3 DNA sequence: TGTGCCAGCAGTCCACCTCGGGGGAGGAACACTGAAGCTTTCTTT. It encodes CASSPPRGRNTEAFF.

This chain uses TRBV18 with TRBJ2-2; TRBD1 might be the D (5 bases). V was pared by 4 bases and J by 2 bases, with 8 bases between. CDR1 KGHSH and CDR2 LQKENI come from the germline V gene. The CDR3 has 14 residues. CDR3 bases: TGTGCCAGCTCACTCGACAGTAACACCGGGGAGCTGTTTTTT. It encodes CASSLDSNTGELFF.

The CDR3 bases are TGTGCCAGTAGTATCTCTCTATGGGGTGGCTACACCTTC. It encodes CASSISLWGGYTF. The J gene is TRBJ1-2, the V gene TRBV19; D unresolved. CDR1 and CDR2 (germline): LNHDA, SQIVND (reference sequence). CDR3 length: 13 amino acids. The V end lost 3 bases, the J end lost 7 bases, and 12 bases lay between the germline ends.

The table lists this clone with a count of one. The genes are TRBV10-2 and TRBJ2-5; the match to TRBD2 covers 7 bases. The CDR3 runs 16 residues. Looked up from germline, CDR1 is WSHSY and CDR2 is SAAADI. Trimming cost V 2 bases and J 0 bases; bases outside gene matches: 6. CDR3 sequence reads: CASSERRGSYQETQYF. CDR3 nucleotides: TGCGCCAGCAGTGAGCGACGCGGGAGTTACCAAGAGACCCAGTACTTC.

The chain uses TRBV2 and TRBJ2-7, with D unresolved. The germline V gene encodes CDR1 SNHLY and CDR2 FYNNEI. The V end was cut by 6 bases, the J end by 3 bases, with 12 bases between. CDR3 length equals 13 residues. The CDR3 DNA reads as TGTGCCAGCAGACCCGAGGATTTCTACGAGCAGTACTTC. This codes for CASRPEDFYEQYF. Full variable domain (remainder filled in from reference TRBV2 and TRBJ2-7): EPEVTQTPSHQVTQMGQEVILRCVPISNHLYFYWYRQILGQKVEFLVSFYNNEISEKSEIFDDQFSVERPDGSNFTLKIRSTKLEDSAMYFCASRPEDFYEQYFGPGTRLTVT.

This clone was observed once. V gene TRBV7-6 combines with J gene TRBJ2-2, with D possibly TRBD2 on 5 matching bases. The V gene lost 1 base and the J gene lost 7 bases, with 10 bases spanning the gap. The V gene's germline CDR1 is SGHVS and CDR2 FNYEAQ. CDR3 length: 14 residues. The CDR3 region is CASSLGYGSGELFF. DNA for the CDR3: TGTGCCAGCAGCTTAGGCTATGGGAGCGGGGAGCTGTTTTTT.

The chain uses TRBV28 and TRBJ2-3, with 7 bases identical to TRBD2. This CDR3 spans 17 amino acids. Per germline, CDR1 MDHEN and CDR2 SYDVKM. Trimming removed 4 bases from V and 2 bases from J; junction bases left unmatched: 12. The CDR3 is CASSSLPQAGNTDTQYF. Here the CDR3 DNA reads TGTGCCAGCAGTTCCCTGCCTCAAGCGGGGAACACAGATACGCAGTATTTT.

This clone occurred once. This chain connects TRBV28 to TRBJ2-7, with D hard to call. Germline V gives CDR1 MDHEN, CDR2 SYDVKM. Trimming stripped 4 bases from V and 7 bases from J, with 8 bases between. The CDR3 extends over 11 amino acids. The CDR3 region has the DNA TGTGCCAGCAGTTCATTACGGGAGCAGTACTTC. Protein sequence: CASSSLREQYF.

This clone was recorded once. The rearrangement uses TRBV11-2 and TRBJ2-1; D is unclear. The CDR3 runs to 14 residues. The germline V gene has CDR1 SGHAT and CDR2 FQNNGV. The V gene lost 1 base and the J gene lost 9 bases, with 13 bases spanning the gap. The CDR3 here is CASSLANPPFEQFF. In nucleotides, the CDR3 is TGTGCCAGCAGCTTAGCAAACCCCCCATTTGAGCAGTTCTTC. The full variable domain, rest sourced from reference TRBV11-2 and TRBJ2-1, is EAGVAQSPRYKIIEKRQSVAFWCNPISGHATLYWYQQILGQGPKLLIQFQNNGVVDDSQLPKDRFSAERLKGVDSTLKIQPAKLEDSAVYLCASSLANPPFEQFFGPGTRLTVL.